This T cell receptor (beta chain) is from a study of cytomegalovirus exposure and HLA in healthy donors. CDR1 SGHDT and CDR2 YYEEEE come from the germline V gene. Trimming took 0 bases from V and 9 from J, leaving 13 bases between them. There are 13 residues in the CDR3. The PCR made use of 60 Vbeta and 13 Jbeta primers. This table comes from immunoSEQ multiplex PCR, and its TCRdb copy is limited to in-frame clones, with some not included. The data contain 120,000 to 150,000 clones, 60% to 85% of them singletons. Study-level findings and limits: Analyzed later, association rates of TCRs varied across HLA loci, with DRB1 most and HLA-C fewest.

Notes on this clone: Antigen specificity is unknown.

The receptor's source is a woman aged 35 to 49 in good health and CMV-seropositive. The specimen sequenced was PBMCs. The chain uses TRBV5-6 and TRBJ2-7; D gene uncertain. The CDR3 coding sequence is TGTGCCAGCAGCTTGGACGGGTCGGTGGGGCAGTACTTC. Amino acids: CASSLDGSVGQYF.